The next 3 T cell receptor beta chains were all read from a single sample in a study of T cell clones after liver transplantation. Sequenced by immunoSEQ multiplex PCR; TCRdb stores in-frame clones only, minus some. The data show 75,000 to 85,000 clones, approximately 87% seen once. This sample comprised CD4+ T cells from blood, obtained at the 22-month timepoint. The receptors originated from a human patient who received a liver transplant. Some T cells may be graft donor cells.

This sequence joins TRBV7-3 and TRBJ2-7; TRBD1 matches at 7 bases. With 0 bases clipped from V and 6 bases from J, the junction kept 5 bases outside the gene matches. CDR3 size: 14 residues. Germline CDR1 and CDR2: SGHTA and FQGTGA. The CDR3 sequence is CASSLTGGSSEQYF. The CDR3 DNA reads TGTGCCAGCAGCTTAACAGGGGGCAGTTCCGAGCAGTACTTC.

V and J are TRBV11-2 and TRBJ1-2; maybe TRBD1 (5 bases). The CDR3 length is 16 residues. V lost 1 base and J lost 1, with 13 bases in between. CDR1 SGHAT and CDR2 FQNNGV come from the germline V gene. The CDR3 spells CASSLVGRTNNYGYTF. The CDR3 DNA reads as TGTGCCAGCAGCTTAGTGGGGCGGACAAATAACTATGGCTACACCTTC.

This clone was seen many times. V and J are TRBV4-3 and TRBJ2-7; no firm D call. Per germline, CDR1 LGHNA and CDR2 YSLEER. CDR3 size: 12 residues. The V and J ends lost 3 bases and 3 bases respectively, with 6 bases between them. CDR3 DNA sequence: TGCGCCAGCAGCCATGATCTCTACGAGCAGTACTTC. It translates to CASSHDLYEQYF.